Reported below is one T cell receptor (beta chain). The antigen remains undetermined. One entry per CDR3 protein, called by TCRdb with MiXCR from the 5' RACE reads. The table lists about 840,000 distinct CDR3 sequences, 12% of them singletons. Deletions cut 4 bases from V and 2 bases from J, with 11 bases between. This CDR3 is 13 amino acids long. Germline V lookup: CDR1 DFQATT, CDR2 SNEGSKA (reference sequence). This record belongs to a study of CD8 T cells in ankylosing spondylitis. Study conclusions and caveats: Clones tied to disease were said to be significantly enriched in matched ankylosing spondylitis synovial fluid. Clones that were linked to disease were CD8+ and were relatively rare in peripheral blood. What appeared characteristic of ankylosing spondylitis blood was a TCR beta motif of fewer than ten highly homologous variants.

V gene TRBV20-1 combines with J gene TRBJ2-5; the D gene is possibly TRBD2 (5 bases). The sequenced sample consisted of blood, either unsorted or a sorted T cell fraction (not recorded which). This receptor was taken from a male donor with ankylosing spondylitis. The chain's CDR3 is CSATIAPQETQYF. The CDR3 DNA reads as TGCAGTGCTACTATAGCGCCTCAAGAGACCCAGTACTTC.